This T cell receptor (beta chain) was recorded in a study of blood T cell repertoires in COVID-19. In the study overall: Samples of COVID-19 (acute and convalescent) were obtained from the United States, Italy and Spain. Sample material is recorded as cDNA or gDNA derived from T cells, B-cell-depleted T cells, or PBMCs.

Per the germline V gene, CDR1 is KGHDR and CDR2 is SFDVKD. The CDR3 covers 17 residues. V lost 4 bases to trimming and J lost 1 base; unmatched junction nucleotides: 5. Under the authors' procedure: Estimation of nucleated cell counts was performed using reference gene primer amplification. The repertoire was sequenced with immunoSEQ multiplex PCR; TCRdb's copy has only in-frame clones and lacks some. V, J and clone size derive from that table, while D and trimming were established from the DNA sequence. The sample shows approximately 74,000 clones, over 75% of them seen only once. The source of this sequence is a man between 65 and 79 years old with acute or convalescent COVID-19. Material for sequencing was peripheral blood. The genes are TRBV24-1 and TRBJ1-5, with TRBD1 matching over 11 bases. CDR3 amino acids: CATSDTGTGGSNQPQHF. The CDR3 region has the DNA TGTGCCACCAGTGACACCGGGACAGGGGGGAGCAATCAGCCCCAGCATTTT.